Listed below are T cell receptor beta chains from one sample, sequenced in a study of shared clonotypes between healthy human individuals. This table comes from immunoSEQ multiplex PCR, and its TCRdb copy is limited to in-frame clones, with some not included. Here the sample spans fewer than 1 million clones, around 96% being singletons. Source material: naive CD8+ T cells sorted from blood. These TCRs come from a man between 25 and 39 years old in good health. Both conserved end residues are part of each CDR3. A D gene is named only where the DNA matches it firmly. The size field is filled for only some rows; it gives once, few, many or a size class.

j_gene,v_gene,d_gene,abundance,CDR3nt,CDR3aa
TRBJ2-6,TRBV10-3,TRBD1,NA,TGTGCCATCAGCCCCCCCGGGACAGGGGTCGGGGCCAACGTCCTGACTTTC,CAISPPGTGVGANVLTF
TRBJ2-7,TRBV19,NA,NA,TGTGCCAGTAGTATACAAGGGCCCCACTACGAGCAGTACTTC,CASSIQGPHYEQYF
TRBJ2-7,TRBV30,NA,NA,TGTGCCTGGAGTGACCTCTACGAGCAGTACTTC,CAWSDLYEQYF
TRBJ1-5,TRBV7-2,TRBD1,NA,TGTGCCAGCAGCTTAGGACAGGGGGTCGGTCAGCCCCAGCATTTT,CASSLGQGVGQPQHF
TRBJ1-2,TRBV7-8,NA,NA,TGTGCCAGCAGCTTAGAGGCAGGGGACTATGGCTACACCTTC,CASSLEAGDYGYTF
TRBJ2-5,TRBV18,NA,NA,TGTGCCAGCTCACCACCGACGCCCCAGGATCCGGGCGAGACCCAGTACTTC,CASSPPTPQDPGETQYF
TRBJ1-4,TRBV27,NA,once,TGTGCCAGCAGTTTACTGGGGGGGGTGGAACTGTTTTTT,CASSLLGGVELFF
TRBJ2-7,TRBV5-1,TRBD1,NA,TGCGCCAGCAGCTTGGAGTTCGGGACAGGGTCTTCCTACGAGCAGTACTTC,CASSLEFGTGSSYEQYF
TRBJ1-3,TRBV10-1,NA,NA,TGCGCCAGCAGTACCGGGGGGCACTCACCCTCTGGAAACACCATATATTTT,CASSTGGHSPSGNTIYF
TRBJ2-5,TRBV7-9,TRBD2,NA,TGTGCCAGCAGCTTTGGTCGGACTAGCGGGTCCCCAAGTCTGGAGACCCAGTACTTC,CASSFGRTSGSPSLETQYF
TRBJ2-7,TRBV5-5,TRBD1,NA,TGTGCCAGCAGCCTGGGACAGCTCTCCTACGAGCAGTACTTC,CASSLGQLSYEQYF
TRBJ2-5,TRBV7-9,NA,NA,TGTGCCGATAGAGGGGACCAAGAGACCCAGTACTTC,CADRGDQETQYF
TRBJ2-3,TRBV5-1,NA,NA,TGCGCCAGCAGCTTGGTTGTCATGGTCGGTCGAAATCCAGATACGCAGTATTTT,CASSLVVMVGRNPDTQYF
TRBJ2-5,TRBV29-1,NA,NA,TGCAGCGTTGAAGATCTATGGCAGGGCTTTGGGAACCAAGAGACCCAGTACTTC,CSVEDLWQGFGNQETQYF
TRBJ2-2,TRBV19,TRBD2,NA,TGTGCCAGTAGTGCAGGGACTAGCGGGGGTCCGGGGGAGCTGTTTTTT,CASSAGTSGGPGELFF
TRBJ2-7,TRBV5-1,NA,NA,TGCGCCAGCAGCTGGTCGGGAATGGGCGAGCAGTACTTC,CASSWSGMGEQYF
TRBJ1-2,TRBV4-1,NA,NA,TGCGCCAGCAGCCAAGGAATGGGGGCTAACTATGGCTACACCTTC,CASSQGMGANYGYTF
TRBJ2-7,TRBV28,NA,NA,TGTGCCAGCAGTTCAGGGACGGACGCCTACGAGCAGTACTTC,CASSSGTDAYEQYF
TRBJ2-2,TRBV5-4,TRBD2,NA,TGTGCCAGCAGCTTCGGGACTAGCGGGCCGAACACCGGGGAGCTGTTTTTT,CASSFGTSGPNTGELFF
TRBJ2-5,TRBV27,TRBD2,NA,TGTGCCAGCAGTCCTGGGACTACTGAAAGAGAGACCCAGTACTTC,CASSPGTTERETQYF
TRBJ2-2,TRBV10-1,NA,NA,TGCGCCACCGGGGAAGACACCGGGGAGCTGTTTTTT,CATGEDTGELFF
TRBJ2-7,TRBV6-1,NA,NA,TGTGCCAGCAGTGAATTGGCAGGGTTCAACGAGCAGTACTTC,CASSELAGFNEQYF
TRBJ2-7,TRBV6-5,NA,once,TGTGCCAGCAGTTACTCGACCGGGGTTTACGAGCAGTACTTC,CASSYSTGVYEQYF
TRBJ2-7,TRBV19,NA,NA,TGTGCCAGTAGCTTGGGTTCCTACGAGCAGTACTTC,CASSLGSYEQYF
TRBJ2-2,TRBV2,TRBD2,NA,TGTGCCAGCGGAAATAGCGGGAGCACCGGGGAGCTGTTTTTT,CASGNSGSTGELFF
TRBJ2-7,TRBV2,NA,NA,TGTGCCAGCAGCGCCCCTGGGAGCGGAGGGCCCTACGAGCAGTACTTC,CASSAPGSGGPYEQYF
TRBJ1-2,TRBV29-1,TRBD1,NA,TGCAGCGTTGCCGTATGGACAGGGGGCAACTATGGCTACACCTTC,CSVAVWTGGNYGYTF
TRBJ2-7,TRBV7-2,NA,NA,TGTGCCAGCAGCTCCTATTTCGGGGCCGCCTACGAGCAGTACTTC,CASSSYFGAAYEQYF
TRBJ1-5,TRBV21-1,NA,NA,TGTGCCAGCAGCAATACTCGACCGGGACAGAAATCAGGACAGCCCCAGCATTTT,CASSNTRPGQKSGQPQHF
TRBJ1-1,TRBV9,NA,NA,TGTGCCAGCAGCGTAGGTTCGACCCCGGGGACTGAAGCTTTCTTT,CASSVGSTPGTEAFF
TRBJ2-3,TRBV30,NA,NA,TGTGCCTGGAGTGTACTCGGAGCCACAGATACGCAGTATTTT,CAWSVLGATDTQYF
TRBJ2-7,TRBV14,TRBD1,once,TGTGCCAGCAGGGGGACAGGGGATTACGAGCAGTACTTC,CASRGTGDYEQYF
TRBJ2-7,TRBV7-2,NA,once,TGTGCCAGCAGCCTACGGAGGGGCCTAGCTACCTACGAGCAGTACTTC,CASSLRRGLATYEQYF
TRBJ1-5,TRBV5-1,NA,NA,TGCGCCAGCAGCTTGGTTATTCGAGGAAGCCCTAGCAATCAGCCCCAGCATTTT,CASSLVIRGSPSNQPQHF
TRBJ1-3,TRBV28,TRBD1,once,TGTGCCAGCAGTCGACAGGGAACCGGAAACACCATATATTTT,CASSRQGTGNTIYF
TRBJ1-1,TRBV30,NA,NA,TGTGCCTGCACCCCAGACCTTCTTGAAGCTTTCTTT,CACTPDLLEAFF
TRBJ1-1,TRBV29-1,TRBD1,NA,TGCAGCGTTGAGGCGGACAGGGATGTAGCTTTCTTT,CSVEADRDVAFF
TRBJ1-1,TRBV29-1,NA,NA,TGCAGCGTAGTCCTCGAGAACACTGAAGCTTTCTTT,CSVVLENTEAFF
TRBJ1-1,TRBV5-6,NA,NA,TGTGCCAGCAGCTTGGCGGTCGGGCTAACTGAAGCTTTCTTT,CASSLAVGLTEAFF
TRBJ2-7,TRBV4-1,NA,NA,TGCGCCAGCAGCCAAGGCCGGGGGGCCTCCTACGAGCAGTACTTC,CASSQGRGASYEQYF
TRBJ2-7,TRBV11-2,TRBD2,NA,TGTGCCAGCAGCGATACTAGCGGGGCTACCTACGAGCAGTACTTC,CASSDTSGATYEQYF
TRBJ2-7,TRBV7-8,TRBD2,NA,TGTGCCAGCAGCTTGGCCGGGACACTAGCGGGAGGCGTGTGGGGCGAGCAGTACTTC,CASSLAGTLAGGVWGEQYF
TRBJ2-2,TRBV27,NA,NA,TGTGCCAGCAGTTTTGGGGGCGGGGAGCTGTTTTTT,CASSFGGGELFF
TRBJ2-7,TRBV28,NA,NA,TGTGCCACCGGGCCGAGCTCCTACGAGCAGTACTTC,CATGPSSYEQYF
TRBJ2-5,TRBV2,TRBD2,NA,TGTGCCAGCAGACCGACTAGCGGGAGTGAGACCCAGTACTTC,CASRPTSGSETQYF
TRBJ2-1,TRBV7-9,NA,NA,TGTGCCAGCAGCTTAGTAGAAGATCAGTTCTTC,CASSLVEDQFF